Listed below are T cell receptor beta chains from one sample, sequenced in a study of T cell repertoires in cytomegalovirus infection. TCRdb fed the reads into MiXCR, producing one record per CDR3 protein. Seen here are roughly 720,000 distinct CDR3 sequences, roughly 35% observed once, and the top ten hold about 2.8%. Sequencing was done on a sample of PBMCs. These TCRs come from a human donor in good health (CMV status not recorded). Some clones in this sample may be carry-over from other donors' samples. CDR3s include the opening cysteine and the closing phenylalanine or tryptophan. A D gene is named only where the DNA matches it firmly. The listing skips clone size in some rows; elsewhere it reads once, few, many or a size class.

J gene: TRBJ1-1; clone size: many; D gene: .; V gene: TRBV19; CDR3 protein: CASSSSGGTEAFF; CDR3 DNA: TGTGCCAGTAGTTCCTCGGGAGGCACTGAAGCTTTCTTT
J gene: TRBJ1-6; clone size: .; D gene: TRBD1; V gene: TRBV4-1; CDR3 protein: CASSQGDRGNSPLHF; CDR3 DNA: TGCGCCAGCAGCCAAGGAGACAGGGGGAATTCACCCCTCCACTTT
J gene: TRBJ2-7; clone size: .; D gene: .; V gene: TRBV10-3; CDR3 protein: CAISESEVYEKYF; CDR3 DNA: TGTGCCATCAGTGAGTCAGAGGTATACGAGAAGTACTTC
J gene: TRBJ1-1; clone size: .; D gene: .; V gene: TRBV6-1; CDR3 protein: CASSEAPRPGPGAFF; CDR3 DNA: TGTGCCAGCAGTGAAGCGCCAAGGCCGGGCCCAGGAGCTTTCTTT
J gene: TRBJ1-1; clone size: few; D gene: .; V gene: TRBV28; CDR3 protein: CASNLNTEAFF; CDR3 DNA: TGTGCCAGCAACCTAAACACTGAAGCTTTCTTT
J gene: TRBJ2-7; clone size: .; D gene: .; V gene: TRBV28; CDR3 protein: CASSRRRYEKYF; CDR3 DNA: TGTGCCAGCAGTCGTCGAAGGTACGAGAAGTACTTC
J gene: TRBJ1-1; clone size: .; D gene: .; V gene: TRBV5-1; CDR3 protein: CASTKGRLAFF; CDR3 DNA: TGCGCCAGCACCAAAGGCCGACTAGCTTTCTTT
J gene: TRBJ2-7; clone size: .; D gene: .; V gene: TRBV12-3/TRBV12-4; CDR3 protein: CASSCGSQIQYF; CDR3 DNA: TGTGCCAGCAGTTGCGGAAGTCAGATTCAGTACTTC
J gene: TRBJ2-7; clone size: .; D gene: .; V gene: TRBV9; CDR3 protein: CASSVDPGAPHEQYF; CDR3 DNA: TGTGCCAGCAGCGTAGATCCCGGGGCTCCCCACGAGCAGTACTTC
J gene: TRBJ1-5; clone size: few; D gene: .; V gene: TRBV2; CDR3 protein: CASKLTGGNQPQHF; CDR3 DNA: TGTGCCAGCAAGCTTACCGGAGGGAATCAGCCCCAGCATTTT
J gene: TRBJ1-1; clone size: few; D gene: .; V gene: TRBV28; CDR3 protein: CASSLWREVNTEAFF; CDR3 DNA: TGTGCCAGCAGTTTATGGAGGGAAGTGAACACTGAAGCTTTCTTT
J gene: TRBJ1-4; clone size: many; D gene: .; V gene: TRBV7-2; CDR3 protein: CASSFDTNEKLFF; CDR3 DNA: TGTGCCAGCAGCTTTGACACTAATGAAAAACTGTTTTTT
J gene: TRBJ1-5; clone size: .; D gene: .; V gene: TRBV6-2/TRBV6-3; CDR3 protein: CASSKGGGINQPQHF; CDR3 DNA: TGTGCCAGCAGCAAAGGGGGGGGCATCAATCAGCCCCAGCATTTT
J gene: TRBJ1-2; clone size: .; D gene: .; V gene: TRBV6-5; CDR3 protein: CSSSSANHDVNYGYTF; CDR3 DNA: TGTTCCAGCAGTTCCGCCAATCATGACGTTAACTATGGCTACACCTTC
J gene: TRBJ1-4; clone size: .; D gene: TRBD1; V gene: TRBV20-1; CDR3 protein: CSARETGVEKLFF; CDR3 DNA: TGCAGTGCTAGGGAGACAGGGGTAGAAAAACTGTTTTTT
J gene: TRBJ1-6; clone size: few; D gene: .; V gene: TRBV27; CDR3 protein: CASSLGTDSPLHF; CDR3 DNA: TGTGCCAGCAGTTTAGGGACCGATTCACCCCTCCACTTT
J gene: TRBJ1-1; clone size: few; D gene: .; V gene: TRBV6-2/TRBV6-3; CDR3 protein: CASSYSWAGGSPEAFF; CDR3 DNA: TGTGCCAGCAGTTACTCCTGGGCTGGGGGCAGCCCTGAAGCTTTCTTT
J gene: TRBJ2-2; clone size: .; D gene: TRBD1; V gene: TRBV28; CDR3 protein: CASSLLRGYDTGELFF; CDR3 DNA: TGTGCCAGCAGTTTGCTCAGGGGGTATGACACCGGGGAGCTGTTTTTT
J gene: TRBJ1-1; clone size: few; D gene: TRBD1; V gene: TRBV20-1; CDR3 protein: CSALGQAEAFF; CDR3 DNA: TGCAGTGCTTTAGGACAGGCTGAAGCTTTCTTT
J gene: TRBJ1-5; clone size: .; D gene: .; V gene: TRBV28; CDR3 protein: CASSLRRAGGSQPQHF; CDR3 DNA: TGTGCCAGCAGTTTAAGGCGGGCAGGCGGATCTCAGCCCCAGCATTTT
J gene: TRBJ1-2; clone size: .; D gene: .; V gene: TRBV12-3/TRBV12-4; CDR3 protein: CASSPDSLGYTF; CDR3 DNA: TGTGCCAGCAGTCCGGACTCCCTTGGCTACACCTTC
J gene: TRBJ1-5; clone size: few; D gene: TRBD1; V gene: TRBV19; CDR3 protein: CASATGAWGPQHF; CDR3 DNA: TGTGCCAGTGCTACAGGGGCATGGGGGCCCCAGCATTTT
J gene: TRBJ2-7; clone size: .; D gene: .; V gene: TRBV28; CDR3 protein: CASRMGEQYF; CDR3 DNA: TGTGCCAGCAGGATGGGGGAGCAGTACTTC
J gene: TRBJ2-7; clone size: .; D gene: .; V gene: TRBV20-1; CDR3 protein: CSARGRVYEQYF; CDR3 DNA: TGCAGTGCTAGAGGCAGGGTTTACGAGCAGTACTTC
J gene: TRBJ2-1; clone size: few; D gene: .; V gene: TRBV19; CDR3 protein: CASSIVASLASYNEQFF; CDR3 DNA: TGTGCCAGTAGTATAGTGGCTAGCCTCGCATCCTACAATGAGCAGTTCTTC
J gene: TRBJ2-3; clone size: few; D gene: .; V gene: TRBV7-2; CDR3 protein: CASSLAARVKIDTQYF; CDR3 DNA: TGTGCCAGCAGCTTAGCGGCCCGGGTTAAAATAGATACGCAGTATTTT
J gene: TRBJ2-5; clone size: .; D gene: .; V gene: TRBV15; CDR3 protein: CATSRPKETQYF; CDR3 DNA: TGTGCCACCAGCAGACCAAAAGAGACCCAGTACTTC
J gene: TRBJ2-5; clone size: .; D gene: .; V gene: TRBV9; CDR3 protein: CASSVGLGGGTQETQYF; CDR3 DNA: TGTGCCAGCAGCGTAGGGTTAGGGGGGGGGACCCAAGAGACCCAGTACTTC
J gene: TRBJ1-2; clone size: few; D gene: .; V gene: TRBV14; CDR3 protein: CASSQDYRDLGYGYTF; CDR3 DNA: TGTGCCAGCAGCCAAGATTATCGGGATTTGGGATACGGCTACACCTTC
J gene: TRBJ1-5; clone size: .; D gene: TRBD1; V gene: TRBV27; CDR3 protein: CASSSLRTGVYNQPQHF; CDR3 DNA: TGTGCCAGCAGCTCTCTAAGGACAGGGGTGTACAATCAGCCCCAGCATTTT
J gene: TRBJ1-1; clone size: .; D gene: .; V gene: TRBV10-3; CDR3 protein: CAIRGDRRNTEAFF; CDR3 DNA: TGTGCCATCAGAGGTGACAGGAGGAACACTGAAGCTTTCTTT
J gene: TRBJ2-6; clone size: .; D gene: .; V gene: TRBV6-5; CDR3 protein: CASSYFSNSGANVLTF; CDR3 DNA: TGTGCCAGCAGTTACTTTTCCAACTCTGGGGCCAACGTCCTGACTTTC
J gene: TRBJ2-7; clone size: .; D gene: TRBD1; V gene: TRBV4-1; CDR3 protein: CASSQVPQGQGSTYEQYF; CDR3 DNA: TGCGCCAGCAGCCAAGTCCCCCAAGGACAGGGATCAACCTACGAGCAGTACTTC
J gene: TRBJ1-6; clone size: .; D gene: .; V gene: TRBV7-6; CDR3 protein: CASSPMGTTDSPLNF; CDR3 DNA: TGTGCCAGCAGCCCTATGGGGACGACCGATTCACCCCTAAACTTT
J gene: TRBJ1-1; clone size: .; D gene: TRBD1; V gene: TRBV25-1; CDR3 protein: CASMADRGYSAFF; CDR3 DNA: TGTGCCAGCATGGCGGACAGGGGGTATAGTGCTTTCTTT
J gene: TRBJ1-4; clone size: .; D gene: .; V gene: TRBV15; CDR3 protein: CATSRGKDEKLFF; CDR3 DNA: TGTGCCACCAGCAGAGGGAAAGATGAAAAACTGTTTTTT
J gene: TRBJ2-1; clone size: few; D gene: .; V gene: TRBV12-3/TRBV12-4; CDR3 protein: CASSLGGYGYEQFF; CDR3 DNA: TGTGCCAGCAGTTTAGGAGGGTATGGGTATGAGCAGTTCTTC
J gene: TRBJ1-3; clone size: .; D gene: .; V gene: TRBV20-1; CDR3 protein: CSARKLTGNTIYF; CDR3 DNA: TGCAGTGCTAGGAAACTCACTGGAAACACCATATATTTT
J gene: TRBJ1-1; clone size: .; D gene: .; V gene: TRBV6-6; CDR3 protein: CASRRAEAFF; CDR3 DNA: TGTGCCAGCCGACGAGCAGAAGCTTTCTTT
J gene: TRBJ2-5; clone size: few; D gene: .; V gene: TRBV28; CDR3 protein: CASTKGETIQETQYF; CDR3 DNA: TGTGCCAGCACCAAGGGGGAGACTATCCAAGAGACCCAGTACTTC
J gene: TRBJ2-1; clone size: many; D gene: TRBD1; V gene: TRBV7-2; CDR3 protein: CASSSRSRGQRGPNEQFF; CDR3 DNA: TGTGCCAGCAGCTCCCGGTCCCGTGGCCAAAGGGGGCCCAATGAGCAGTTCTTC
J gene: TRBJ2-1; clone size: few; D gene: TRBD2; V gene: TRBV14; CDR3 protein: CASSRRTSGTQQFF; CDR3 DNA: TGTGCCAGCAGCCGAAGGACTAGCGGGACACAGCAGTTCTTC
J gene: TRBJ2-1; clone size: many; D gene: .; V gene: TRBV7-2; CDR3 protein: CASSLMASSYNEQFF; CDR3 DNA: TGTGCCAGCAGCTTAATGGCAAGCTCCTACAATGAGCAGTTCTTC
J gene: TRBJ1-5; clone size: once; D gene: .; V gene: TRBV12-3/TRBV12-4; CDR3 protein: CASSLALRRSNQPQHF; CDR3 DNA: TGTGCCAGCAGTTTAGCGCTGAGGCGTAGCAATCAGCCCCAGCATTTT
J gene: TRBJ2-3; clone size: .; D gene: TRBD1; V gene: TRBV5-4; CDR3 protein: CASIDSTGPTDTQSF; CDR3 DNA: TGTGCCAGCATCGATTCGACAGGGCCCACCGATACGCAGTCTTTT
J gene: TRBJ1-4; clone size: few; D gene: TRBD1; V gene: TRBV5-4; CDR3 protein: CASSLRQGVNEKLFF; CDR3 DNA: TGTGCCAGCAGCCTCCGACAGGGTGTGAATGAAAAACTGTTTTTT
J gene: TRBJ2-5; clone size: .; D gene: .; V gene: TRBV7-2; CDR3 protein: CASSLVGRKLRETQYF; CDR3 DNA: TGTGCCAGCAGCTTAGTGGGAAGGAAGTTGCGGGAGACCCAGTACTTC
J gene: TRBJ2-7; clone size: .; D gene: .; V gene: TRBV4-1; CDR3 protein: CASSPDQGASYEQYF; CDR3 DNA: TGCGCCAGCAGCCCAGATCAAGGGGCCTCCTACGAGCAGTACTTC
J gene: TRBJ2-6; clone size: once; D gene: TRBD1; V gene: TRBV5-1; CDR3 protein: CASSGQGPGANVLTF; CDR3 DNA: TGCGCCAGCAGCGGACAGGGGCCAGGGGCCAACGTCCTGACTTTC
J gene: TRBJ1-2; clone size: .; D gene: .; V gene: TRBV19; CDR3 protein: CASIRSGTNYGYTF; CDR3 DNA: TGTGCCAGTATCCGGTCTGGCACTAACTATGGCTACACCTTC
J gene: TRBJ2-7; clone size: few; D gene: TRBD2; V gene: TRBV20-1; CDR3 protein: CSASRENEQYF; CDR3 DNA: TGCAGTGCTTCGCGGGAGAACGAGCAGTACTTC
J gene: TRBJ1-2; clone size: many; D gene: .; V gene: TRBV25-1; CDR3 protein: CASSEEVVSGYTF; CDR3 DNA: TGTGCCAGCAGTGAAGAGGTTGTATCTGGCTACACCTTC
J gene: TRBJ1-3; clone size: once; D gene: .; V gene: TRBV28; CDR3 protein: CASISTGNTIYF; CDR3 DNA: TGTGCCAGCATTTCAACTGGAAACACCATATATTTT
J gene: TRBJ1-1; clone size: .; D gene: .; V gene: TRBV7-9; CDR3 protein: CASSPRSGYTEAFF; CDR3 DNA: TGTGCCAGCAGCCCTAGGTCGGGATACACTGAAGCTTTCTTT
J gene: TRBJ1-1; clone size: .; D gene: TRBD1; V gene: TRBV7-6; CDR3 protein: CASSPKDRGGTEAFF; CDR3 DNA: TGTGCCAGCAGCCCTAAAGACAGGGGTGGCACTGAAGCTTTCTTT
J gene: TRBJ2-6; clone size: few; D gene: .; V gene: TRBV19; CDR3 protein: CASSRSGGANVLTF; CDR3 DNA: TGTGCCAGTAGCCGTAGCGGTGGGGCCAACGTCCTGACTTTC